Presented here are 31 T cell receptor beta chains from one specimen sequenced in a study of cytomegalovirus exposure and HLA in healthy donors. Primers included in the PCR were 60 Vbeta and 13 Jbeta primers. Sequencing used immunoSEQ multiplex PCR; TCRdb keeps in-frame clones, though not all of them. The sample lists some 100,000 clones; roughly three quarters were seen once. Sequencing was done on a sample of PBMCs. These receptors all stem from a man aged 45 to 65 in good health and CMV-seropositive.

The chain couples TRBV6-5 to TRBJ1-3, with unresolved D. Germline CDR1 reads MNHEY; CDR2 reads SVGAGI. The CDR3 consists of 15 residues. V was pared by 6 bases and J by 0 bases, with 12 bases between. The chain's CDR3 is CASRAGKSSGNTIYF. As DNA, the CDR3 is TGTGCCAGCAGGGCGGGAAAAAGCTCTGGAAACACCATATATTTT.

This chain links TRBV11-3 with TRBJ2-1; 9 bases map to TRBD1. This CDR3 has 15 amino acids. Germline V gene sequence: CDR1 SGHNT, CDR2 YENEEA. J lost 3 bases, V lost 5 bases, and 5 bases had no gene match. The CDR3 loop reads CASSMGQGLYNEQFF. For the CDR3, the DNA is TGTGCCAGCAGCATGGGACAGGGCCTCTACAATGAGCAGTTCTTC.

The chain has TRBV6-1 and TRBJ2-7; no firm D call. The CDR3 extends over 12 amino acids. The V end was cut by 4 bases, the J end by 3 bases, with 7 bases between. The germline V gene encodes CDR1 MNHNS and CDR2 SASEGT. The CDR3 nucleotides are TGTGCCAGCAGTGTCCTAGGCTACGAGCAGTACTTC. Translation: CASSVLGYEQYF.

The chain employs TRBV7-6 and TRBJ2-3, with 7 bases aligning to TRBD2. From germline, CDR1 is SGHVS and CDR2 FNYEAQ. CDR3 length: 15 residues. V lost 5 bases, J lost 0 bases, and 5 bases stayed unmatched. The CDR3 loop reads CASSQAGRSTDTQYF. The CDR3 nucleotides read TGTGCCAGCAGCCAAGCGGGACGAAGCACAGATACGCAGTATTTT.

About this clone: A read error may account for a junction end that differs from germline. The chain recombines TRBV2 with TRBJ2-2, with 11 nucleotides matching TRBD2. This CDR3 spans 14 amino acids. Per the germline V gene, CDR1 is SNHLY and CDR2 is FYNNEI. CDR3 nucleotide sequence: TGTGCCGGCAGTCCTCTAGCGGGGGGAGGGGAGCTGTTTTTT. Translation: CAGSPLAGGGELFF.

This clone has just one count. J is TRBJ2-5 and V is TRBV27; tentatively, D is TRBD2 (6 bases). This CDR3 is built from 13 residues. The V gene's germline CDR1 is MNHEY and CDR2 SMNVEV (reference sequence). Trimming took 3 bases from V and 5 from J, leaving 10 bases between them. In nucleotides, the CDR3 is TGTGCCAGCAGTTTGGGGGGTACGGAGACCCAGTACTTC. It codes for CASSLGGTETQYF.

V and J are TRBV19 and TRBJ1-6; tentatively, D is TRBD1 (6 bases). CDR3 length: 15 amino acids. In germline, CDR1 is LNHDA, CDR2 SQIVND (reference sequence). Trimming removed 6 bases from V and 5 bases from J, with 14 bases in between. CDR3 sequence (DNA): TGTGCCAGTAGCATCGAGACAGGCCATAATTCACCCCTCCACTTT. Its translation is CASSIETGHNSPLHF.

The genes are TRBV5-1 and TRBJ2-3, with 12 positions matching TRBD2. Germline values: CDR1 SGHRS, CDR2 YFSETQ. The CDR3 sequence is 16 residues long. J was trimmed by 2 bases and V by 3 bases; bases with no gene match: 4. The CDR3 DNA sequence: TGCGCCAGCAGCTCACTAGCGGGGGGATACACAGATACGCAGTATTTT. Protein: CASSSLAGGYTDTQYF.

This clone was found a few times. This rearrangement joins TRBV18 to TRBJ2-5; D ambiguous. The CDR3 has 13 amino acids. V gave up 2 bases and J gave up 1 base, with 5 bases separating them. Per the germline V gene, CDR1 is KGHSH and CDR2 is LQKENI. The CDR3 DNA sequence: TGTGCCAGCTCACCAAACAGCCAAGAGACCCAGTACTTC. Its translation is CASSPNSQETQYF.

The chain links TRBV11-3 to TRBJ2-1; perhaps TRBD2 as D (5 bases). The germline CDR1 and CDR2 sequences are SGHNT and YENEEA. The CDR3 is 13 residues long. V lost 5 bases and J 10 bases, leaving 15 bases between the germline ends. CDR3 loop: CASSPDRDREQFF. The CDR3 bases are TGTGCCAGCAGCCCAGACCGGGATAGGGAGCAGTTCTTC.

The rearrangement uses TRBV18 and TRBJ1-1; D gene uncertain. The CDR3 totals 16 residues. Trimming removed 5 bases from V and 0 bases from J, with 16 bases in between. Germline CDR1 is KGHSH and CDR2 is LQKENI. In DNA form, the CDR3 reads TGTGCCAGCTCAATCGAAACGGCGGCCATGAACACTGAAGCTTTCTTT. It is translated as CASSIETAAMNTEAFF.

V is TRBV6-4 and J is TRBJ2-2; TRBD1 agrees at 7 bases. The J segment lost 5 bases and the V segment lost 8 bases, leaving 11 bases of the junction unmatched. The germline gives CDR1 MRHNA, CDR2 SNTAGT. The CDR3 contains 15 residues. CDR3 nucleotide sequence: TGTGCCAGCTCCACTGACAGGGTTTATACCGGGGAGCTGTTTTTT. It codes for CASSTDRVYTGELFF.

The chain uses TRBV11-2 and TRBJ1-1; 9 nucleotides match TRBD1. This CDR3 region has 14 residues. J lost 11 bases, V lost 1 base, and 8 bases had no gene match. CDR1 is SGHAT, CDR2 FQNNGV, per germline. CDR3: CASSLGDRVDAAFF. The CDR3 coding sequence is TGTGCCAGCAGCTTAGGGGACAGGGTGGATGCGGCTTTCTTT.

A few counts support this clone. The chain joins TRBV28 to TRBJ1-1, with 9 bases aligning to TRBD1. With 4 bases clipped from V and 5 bases from J, the junction kept 8 bases outside the gene matches. Germline assignment: CDR1 MDHEN and CDR2 SYDVKM. There are 15 residues in the CDR3. The CDR3 nucleotides read TGTGCCAGCAGTTCGGGACAGGGTCGGTGGACTGAAGCTTTCTTT. This gives the protein CASSSGQGRWTEAFF. Combining the CDR3 with reference TRBV28 and TRBJ1-1 gives the whole variable domain DVKVTQSSRYLVKRTGEKVFLECVQDMDHENMFWYRQDPGLGLRLIYFSYDVKMKEKGDIPEGYSVSREKKERFSLILESASTNQTSMYLCASSSGQGRWTEAFFGQGTRLTVV.

The V gene is TRBV5-6, the J gene TRBJ1-5; D remains ambiguous. CDR3 length: 16 amino acids. Germline V gene data show CDR1 as SGHDT and CDR2 as YYEEEE. Trimming stripped 4 bases from V and 0 bases from J, with 14 bases between. The CDR3 DNA sequence: TGTGCCAGCAGCCCTTCGAAACAATATAGCAATCAGCCCCAGCATTTT. Amino acid sequence: CASSPSKQYSNQPQHF.

V usage is TRBV6-5 and J usage is TRBJ1-4; TRBD1 might be the D (5 bases). V was cut by 0 bases and J by 6 bases, with 8 bases left in between. The CDR3 spans 14 residues. Germline loops: CDR1 MNHEY, CDR2 SVGAGI. The CDR3 is CASSYSPGDEKLFF. The CDR3 bases are TGTGCCAGCAGTTACTCCCCGGGGGATGAAAAACTGTTTTTT.

The rearrangement joins TRBV28 to TRBJ2-7; D is uncertain. Germline values: CDR1 MDHEN, CDR2 SYDVKM. The CDR3 consists of 13 residues. V was cut by 7 bases and J by 2 bases, with 12 bases left in between. The DNA for the CDR3 is TGTGCCAGCACCTTGTCGGTTACCTACGAGCAGTACTTC. Amino acids: CASTLSVTYEQYF.

This clone was seen only once. This chain uses TRBV11-2 with TRBJ1-4; D is ambiguous. The V and J ends lost 0 bases and 5 bases respectively, with 10 bases between them. In germline, CDR1 is SGHAT, CDR2 FQNNGV. The CDR3 loop spans 15 amino acids. The CDR3 DNA follows: TGTGCCAGCAGCTTAGAGGTGGGCAGCAATGAAAAACTGTTTTTT. Translating it yields CASSLEVGSNEKLFF.

This chain joins TRBV28 and TRBJ1-4; 10 nucleotides agree with TRBD1. The germline CDR1 and CDR2 sequences are MDHEN and SYDVKM. After removal of 5 bases from V and 10 bases from J, the junction contained 7 bases not matched to a gene. The CDR3 consists of 14 residues. The CDR3 bases are TGTGCCAGCAGTGCAGACAGGGGGCGCCGAAAACTGTTTTTT. Its protein product is CASSADRGRRKLFF. Supplemented by reference TRBV28 and TRBJ1-4, the full variable domain reads DVKVTQSSRYLVKRTGEKVFLECVQDMDHENMFWYRQDPGLGLRLIYFSYDVKMKEKGDIPEGYSVSREKKERFSLILESASTNQTSMYLCASSADRGRRKLFFGSGTQLSVL.

A word on this clone: The same CDR3 is also encoded by other DNA sequences in this sample. The rearrangement uses TRBV11-2 and TRBJ2-2, with a weak D call TRBD1 (5 bases). The CDR3 sequence is 15 residues long. Germline CDR1 and CDR2: SGHAT and FQNNGV. V was trimmed by 3 bases and J by 4 bases, leaving 12 bases between them. The CDR3 coding sequence is TGTGCCAGCAGCTTGGGGCAGGGTAGCACCGGGGAGCTGTTTTTT. Its translation is CASSLGQGSTGELFF.

V and J are TRBV18 and TRBJ2-7; 8 nucleotides align to TRBD2. Germline V CDR1 and CDR2: KGHSH, LQKENI. The CDR3 runs 15 residues. V was pared by 1 base and J by 4 bases, with 6 bases of the junction left unmatched. This chain's CDR3 is CASSPHMGGGYEQYF. The DNA of the CDR3 is TGTGCCAGCTCACCACATATGGGCGGGGGGTACGAGCAGTACTTC.

The gene calls are TRBV11-3 and TRBJ1-3; weak D call: TRBD1 (6 bases). In germline, CDR1 is SGHNT, CDR2 YENEEA. Trimming left V 5 bases short and J 8 bases short, with 16 bases between. CDR3 size: 14 residues. The CDR3 spells CASSPLYKGDTIYF. The CDR3 bases are TGTGCCAGCAGCCCACTATATAAGGGGGACACCATATATTTT. Based on the CDR3 plus reference TRBV11-3 and TRBJ1-3, the full variable domain is EAGVVQSPRYKIIEKKQPVAFWCNPISGHNTLYWYLQNLGQGPELLIRYENEEAVDDSQLPKDRFSAERLKGVDSTLKIQPAELGDSAVYLCASSPLYKGDTIYFGEGSWLTVV.

V is TRBV28 and J is TRBJ1-2; D may be TRBD1 (5 bases). CDR3 length: 13 amino acids. Looked up from germline, CDR1 is MDHEN and CDR2 is SYDVKM. The V and J ends lost 4 bases and 3 bases respectively, with 9 bases between them. In DNA, the CDR3 is TGTGCCAGCAGTTCGGAGGGGTACTATGGCTACACCTTC. Residues: CASSSEGYYGYTF.

The count of this clone is one. In nucleotides, the CDR3 is TGTGCCAGCAGCTTCTGGACAGGAGGCTCTGGAAACACCATATATTTT. Amino acids: CASSFWTGGSGNTIYF. V and J are TRBV7-6 and TRBJ1-3; TRBD1 matches at 7 bases. This CDR3 spans 16 amino acids. The V and J ends lost 3 bases and 0 bases, in that order; junction bases with no gene match: 5. Per germline, CDR1 SGHVS and CDR2 FNYEAQ.

The rearrangement links TRBV10-2 to TRBJ1-1, with TRBD1 identical over 8 bases. The CDR3 totals 17 residues. V gave up 4 bases and J gave up 4 bases; unmatched junction bases: 14. Per germline, CDR1 WSHSY and CDR2 SAAADI. The CDR3 nucleotides are TGCGCCAGCAGTGCGGGGGGCAGGGGGCCGCTACGCACTGAAGCTTTCTTT. As protein: CASSAGGRGPLRTEAFF.

J is TRBJ1-1 and V is TRBV10-3; D perhaps matches TRBD1 (5 bases). Deletions cut 4 bases from V and 8 bases from J, with 11 bases between. CDR3 length: 12 residues. The germline gives CDR1 ENHRY, CDR2 SYGVKD. DNA for the CDR3: TGTGCCATCAGTGCCGCAGGGAAGGAAGCTTTCTTT. Amino acid sequence: CAISAAGKEAFF.

The chain carries TRBV9 and TRBJ2-3, with a tentative D call TRBD1 (6 bases). CDR1 and CDR2 (germline): SGDLS, YYNGEE. The CDR3 is made up of 16 amino acids. The V end lost 2 bases, the J end lost 4 bases, and 17 bases lay between the germline ends. The DNA of the CDR3 is TGTGCCAGCAGCGTTAAGGCAGGGGAAGTGGCAGATACGCAGTATTTT. Its protein product is CASSVKAGEVADTQYF.

V and J are TRBV5-4 and TRBJ2-7; 8 bases agree with TRBD1. Unmatched junction bases numbered 8, after V lost 4 bases and J lost 2 bases. This CDR3 comprises 15 residues. The germline V gene has CDR1 SGHNT and CDR2 YYREEE (reference sequence). CDR3 protein: CASSVDRATAYEQYF. In DNA form, the CDR3 reads TGTGCCAGCAGCGTGGACAGGGCGACGGCCTACGAGCAGTACTTC.

The chain carries TRBV25-1 and TRBJ2-3; 9 bases agree with TRBD2. Germline CDR1 and CDR2: MGHDK and SYGVNS. The CDR3 is 15 residues long. Trimming at V came to 5 bases and at J to 5 bases, leaving 8 bases not matched to a gene. Written as DNA, the CDR3 is TGTGCCAGCAGTTCGGGAGCGGGGGGCGGAGATACGCAGTATTTT. This encodes CASSSGAGGGDTQYF. The full variable domain, in which reference TRBV25-1 and TRBJ2-3 provide the parts outside the CDR3, is EADIYQTPRYLVIGTGKKITLECSQTMGHDKMYWYQQDPGMELHLIHYSYGVNSTEKGDLSSESTVSRIRTEHFPLTLESARPSHTSQYLCASSSGAGGGDTQYFGPGTRLTVL.

The chain uses TRBV4-2 and TRBJ1-4; maybe TRBD1 (6 bases). This CDR3 comprises 16 residues. Deletions cut 4 bases from V and 0 bases from J, with 12 bases between. From germline, CDR1 is LGHNA and CDR2 YNFKEQ. CDR3 sequence reads: CASSPRGGATNEKLFF. For the CDR3, the DNA is TGTGCCAGCAGCCCCCGAGGGGGAGCAACTAATGAAAAACTGTTTTTT.

This chain uses TRBV12-5 with TRBJ2-5; 8 nucleotides align to TRBD1. There are 15 residues in the CDR3. Germline V gives CDR1 LGHNT, CDR2 FRNRAP. Losses at the gene ends were 6 bases for V and 2 bases for J; bases not matched to a gene: 8. CDR3 DNA sequence: TGTGCTAGTGGACAGACCACAGGGGGTCAAGAGACCCAGTACTTC. Its protein is CASGQTTGGQETQYF. The whole variable domain, remainder taken from reference TRBV12-5 and TRBJ2-5, is DARVTQTPRHKVTEMGQEVTMRCQPILGHNTVFWYRQTMMQGLELLAYFRNRAPLDDSGMPKDRFSAEMPDATLATLKIQPSEPRDSAVYFCASGQTTGGQETQYFGPGTRLLVL.